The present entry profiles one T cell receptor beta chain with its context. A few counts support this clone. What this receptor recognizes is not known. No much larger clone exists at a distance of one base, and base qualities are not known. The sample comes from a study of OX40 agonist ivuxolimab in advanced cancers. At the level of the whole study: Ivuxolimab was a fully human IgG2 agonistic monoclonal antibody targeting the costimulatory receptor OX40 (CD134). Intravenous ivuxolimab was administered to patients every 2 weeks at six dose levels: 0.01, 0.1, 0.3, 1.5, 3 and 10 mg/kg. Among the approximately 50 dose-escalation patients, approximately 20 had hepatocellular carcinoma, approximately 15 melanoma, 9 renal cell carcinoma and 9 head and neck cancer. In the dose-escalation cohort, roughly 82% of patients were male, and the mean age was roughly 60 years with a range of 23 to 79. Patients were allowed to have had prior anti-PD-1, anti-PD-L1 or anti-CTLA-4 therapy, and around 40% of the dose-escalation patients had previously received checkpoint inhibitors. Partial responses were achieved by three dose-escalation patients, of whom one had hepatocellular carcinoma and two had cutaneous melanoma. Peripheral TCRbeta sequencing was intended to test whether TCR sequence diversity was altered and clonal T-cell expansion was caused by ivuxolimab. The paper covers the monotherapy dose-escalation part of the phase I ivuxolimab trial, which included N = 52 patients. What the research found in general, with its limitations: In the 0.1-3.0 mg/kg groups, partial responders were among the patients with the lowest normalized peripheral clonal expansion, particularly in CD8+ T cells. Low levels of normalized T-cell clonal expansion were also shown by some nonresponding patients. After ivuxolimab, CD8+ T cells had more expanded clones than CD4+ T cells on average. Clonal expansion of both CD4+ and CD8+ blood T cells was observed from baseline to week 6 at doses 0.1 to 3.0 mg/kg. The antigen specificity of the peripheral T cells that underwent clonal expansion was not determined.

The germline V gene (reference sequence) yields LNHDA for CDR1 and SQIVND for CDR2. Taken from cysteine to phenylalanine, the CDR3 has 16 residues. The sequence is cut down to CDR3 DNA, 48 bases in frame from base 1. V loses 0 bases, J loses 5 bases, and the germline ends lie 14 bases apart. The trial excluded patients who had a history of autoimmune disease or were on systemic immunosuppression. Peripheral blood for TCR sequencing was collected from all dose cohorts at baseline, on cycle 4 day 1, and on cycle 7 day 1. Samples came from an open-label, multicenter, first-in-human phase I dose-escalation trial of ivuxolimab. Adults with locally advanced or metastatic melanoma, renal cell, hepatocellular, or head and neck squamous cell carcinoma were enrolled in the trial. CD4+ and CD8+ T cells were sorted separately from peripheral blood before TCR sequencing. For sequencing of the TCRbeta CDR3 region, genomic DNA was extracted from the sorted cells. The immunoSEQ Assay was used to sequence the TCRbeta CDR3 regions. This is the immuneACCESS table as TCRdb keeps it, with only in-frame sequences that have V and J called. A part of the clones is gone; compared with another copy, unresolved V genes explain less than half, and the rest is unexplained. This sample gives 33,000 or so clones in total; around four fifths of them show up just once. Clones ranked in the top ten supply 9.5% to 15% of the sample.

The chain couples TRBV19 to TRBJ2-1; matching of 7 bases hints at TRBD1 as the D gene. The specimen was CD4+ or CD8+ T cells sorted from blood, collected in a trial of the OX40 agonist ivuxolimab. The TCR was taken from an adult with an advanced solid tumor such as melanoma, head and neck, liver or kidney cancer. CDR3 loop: CASSIEEGAAHNEQFF. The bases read TGTGCCAGTAGTATAGAGGAGGGGGCGGCCCACAATGAGCAGTTCTTC.